The rows below give T cell receptor beta chains drawn from one sample of a study of blood T cell repertoires in COVID-19. Sequencing used immunoSEQ multiplex PCR; TCRdb keeps in-frame clones, though not all of them. The sample records around 230,000 clones, around four fifths being singletons. Sequences were obtained from peripheral blood. The receptors were gathered from a woman between 45 and 65 years old with acute or convalescent COVID-19. CDR3s include the opening cysteine and the closing phenylalanine or tryptophan. The D gene is left open where the match is weak.

d_call,j_call,v_call,cdr3_aa
NA,TRBJ2-7,TRBV11-2,CASSLGLIYEQYF
TRBD2,TRBJ2-6,TRBV7-3,CASSLSGSPGANVLTF
TRBD2,TRBJ2-6,TRBV30,CAWSVSGLGLSGGANVLTF
TRBD2,TRBJ2-3,TRBV7-2,CASSLEPTSGRAARYTQYF
TRBD2,TRBJ2-3,TRBV4-1,CASSREMAGDTDTQYF
TRBD1,TRBJ1-6,TRBV4-2,CASSQDGDRNNSPLHF
NA,TRBJ2-5,TRBV20-1,CSAKSGETQYF
TRBD1,TRBJ2-7,TRBV6-5,CASKTGGVSYEQYF
TRBD2,TRBJ2-7,TRBV18,CASSLFTSGNLYEQYF
TRBD1,TRBJ2-2,TRBV3-1/TRBV3-2,CASSPPGGGELFF
NA,TRBJ2-5,TRBV11-2,CASSLLGEETQYF
NA,TRBJ2-7,TRBV25-1,CASSGPPGEQYF
TRBD1,TRBJ2-7,TRBV28,CASTPGQGLYEQYF
TRBD2,TRBJ2-7,TRBV7-6,CASSSVVRSGGYEQYF
NA,TRBJ1-3,TRBV6-5,CASSYSEPSSGNTIYF
TRBD1,TRBJ2-1,TRBV6-5,CASSLDRGGSYNEQFF
NA,TRBJ2-3,TRBV5-8,CASSFQGIDTQYF
TRBD1,TRBJ2-3,TRBV27,CASIPQRTGLGTDTQYF
TRBD1,TRBJ1-2,TRBV7-8,CASSLRGQGSYTF
NA,TRBJ1-6,TRBV4-2,CASSQDQNRENSPLHF
TRBD1,TRBJ1-1,TRBV4-2,CASTPGGQGNTEAFF
NA,TRBJ2-1,TRBV5-1,CASSSRTAYNEQFF
NA,TRBJ1-2,TRBV11-1,CASSQAGTNYGYTF
TRBD1,TRBJ2-7,TRBV5-6,CASSLVGGAGYEQYF
TRBD1,TRBJ2-7,TRBV5-1,CASSPRQTGGDEQYF
TRBD2,TRBJ2-1,TRBV30,CALSGSGYNEQFF
NA,TRBJ1-5,TRBV5-6,CASSLVAGRLQPQHF
TRBD2,TRBJ2-1,TRBV2,CASSSGSSYNEQFF
TRBD2,TRBJ2-7,TRBV13,CASSPPRGGRAYHEQYF
NA,TRBJ2-1,TRBV6-5,CASSLSRNEQFF
NA,TRBJ2-7,TRBV3-1/TRBV3-2,CASSQRAGYEQYF
TRBD1,TRBJ1-2,TRBV7-2,CASSLGSGGYGYTF
NA,TRBJ2-1,TRBV14,CASSQDREVTYNEQFF
NA,TRBJ2-5,TRBV6-1,CASSETGPPETQYF
NA,TRBJ2-7,TRBV28,CASSPRFEQYF
NA,TRBJ2-1,TRBV20-1,CSASAQLADSYNEQFF
NA,TRBJ2-7,TRBV3-1/TRBV3-2,CASSRREEQYF
NA,TRBJ2-1,TRBV6-5,CASSYSTSQFF
TRBD2,TRBJ2-7,TRBV13,CASSTGTTYEQYF
TRBD2,TRBJ2-7,TRBV10-2,CASSEWTSGSSYEQYF
TRBD2,TRBJ2-1,TRBV6-5,CASSLQGGRTYNEQFF
TRBD1,TRBJ2-5,TRBV28,CASTQRQGETQYF